A single TCR beta chain is shown here with its context. With V trimmed by 1 base and J by 4 bases, 5 bases remained unmatched. Germline V lookup: CDR1 SNHLY, CDR2 FYNNEI. This CDR3 region has 17 residues. The sample originates from a study of technical replicates of blood from a few donors. Profiled with immunoSEQ multiplex PCR; TCRdb holds only in-frame clones, not every one. This sample yields 44,000 or so clones, of which about 93% are seen a single time; roughly 3.9% belongs to the top ten. The TCR was taken from a human donor in good health. Some clones in this sample may be carry-over from other donors' samples. V and J are TRBV2 and TRBJ2-2, with 11 bases fitting TRBD1. Sequencing was done on a sample of PBMCs. CDR3 residues: CASSEDGTGGTTGELFF. The CDR3, as DNA: TGTGCCAGCAGTGAAGACGGGACAGGGGGTACCACCGGGGAGCTGTTTTTT.